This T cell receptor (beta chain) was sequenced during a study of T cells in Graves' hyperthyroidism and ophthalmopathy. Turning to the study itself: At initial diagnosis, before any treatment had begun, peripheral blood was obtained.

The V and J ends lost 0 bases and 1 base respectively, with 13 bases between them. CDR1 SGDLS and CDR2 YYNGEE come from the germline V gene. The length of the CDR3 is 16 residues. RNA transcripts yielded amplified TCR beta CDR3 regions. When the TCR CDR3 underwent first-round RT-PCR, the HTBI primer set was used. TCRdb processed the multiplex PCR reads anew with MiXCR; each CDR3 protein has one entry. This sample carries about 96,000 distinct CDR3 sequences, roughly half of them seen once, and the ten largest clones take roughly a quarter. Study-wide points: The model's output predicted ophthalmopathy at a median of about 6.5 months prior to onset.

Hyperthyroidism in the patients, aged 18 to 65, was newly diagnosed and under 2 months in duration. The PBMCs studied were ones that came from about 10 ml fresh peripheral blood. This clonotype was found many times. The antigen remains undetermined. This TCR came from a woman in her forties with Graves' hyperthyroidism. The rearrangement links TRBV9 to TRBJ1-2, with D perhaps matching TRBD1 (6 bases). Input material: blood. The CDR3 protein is CASSVAGQGSNYGYTF. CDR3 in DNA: TGTGCCAGCAGCGTAGCAGGTCAGGGGAGTAACTATGGCTACACCTTC. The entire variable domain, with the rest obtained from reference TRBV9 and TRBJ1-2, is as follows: DSGVTQTPKHLITATGQRVTLRCSPRSGDLSVYWYQQSLDQGLQFLIQYYNGEERAKGNILERFSAQQFPDLHSELNLSSLELGDSALYFCASSVAGQGSNYGYTFGSGTRLTVV.